The clone carrying this T cell receptor (beta chain) was found a few times. This specimen includes other DNA sequences encoding the same CDR3. Generated by immunoSEQ multiplex PCR, the TCRdb table keeps only in-frame clones and is missing some. The sample consists of over 200,000 clones, roughly 85% of them appearing once. The source of the sample is a study of blood T cell repertoires in COVID-19. Study-wide background: Donors in the United States, Italy and Spain gave samples during acute or convalescent COVID-19. Sample material is recorded as cDNA or gDNA derived from T cells, B-cell-depleted T cells, or PBMCs.

Trimming at V came to 6 bases and at J to 8 bases, leaving 5 bases not matched to a gene. This CDR3 contains 12 residues. Participant age was roughly 18 to 90 years, and participants resided in 20 to 30 US areas. Cohort placement rested on clinical history that participants reported themselves. The source material was PBMCs or T cells enriched from blood (not recorded which). V usage is TRBV12-3 or TRBV12-4 and J usage is TRBJ1-1; 8 bases agree with TRBD1. The receptor was isolated from a man under 40 who had recovered from COVID-19. The CDR3 reads CASRFRDREAFF. Here the CDR3 DNA reads TGTGCCAGCAGGTTCCGGGACAGGGAAGCTTTCTTT.